This T cell receptor beta chain was retrieved from a study of cytotoxic CD8 clonotypes in ibrutinib-treated CLL. Study-wide context: Patients attained approximately 25 partial and 2 complete responses; at median around 5.5 years, roughly 15 remained remitted while about twelve progressed. Sequencing produced an average of roughly 280,000 productive templates and more than 90,000 productive rearrangements per sample.

Notes on the study in general: Clonality rose at ibrutinib response, held steady in sustained remission, and fell toward baseline at progression.

Germline-derived CDR1 and CDR2 are SGHVS and FQNEAQ. Trimming took 0 bases from V and 2 from J; bases not matched to a gene: 5. The CDR3 covers 16 residues. On this clone itself: Antigen unknown.

TCRdb's copy holds only in-frame clones and misses some; the assay was immunoSEQ multiplex PCR. The sample holds 40,000 to 60,000 clones, roughly 53% seen once. The rearrangement uses TRBV7-8 and TRBJ2-7, with 9 bases aligning to TRBD1. Specimen: PBMCs, collected after 12 months of ibrutinib treatment. The sequence came from a human donor with chronic lymphocytic leukemia. The CDR3 sequence is CASSLARTGVPYEQYF. In DNA form, the CDR3 reads TGTGCCAGCAGCTTAGCCCGGACAGGGGTTCCCTACGAGCAGTACTTC.